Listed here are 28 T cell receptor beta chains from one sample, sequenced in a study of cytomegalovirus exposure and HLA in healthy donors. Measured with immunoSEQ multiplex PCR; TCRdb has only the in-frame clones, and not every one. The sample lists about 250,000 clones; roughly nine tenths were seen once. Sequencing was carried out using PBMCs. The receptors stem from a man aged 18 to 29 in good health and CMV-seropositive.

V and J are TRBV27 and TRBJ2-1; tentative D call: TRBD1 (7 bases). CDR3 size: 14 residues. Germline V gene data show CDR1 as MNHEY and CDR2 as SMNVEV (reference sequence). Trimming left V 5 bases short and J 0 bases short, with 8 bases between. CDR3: CASSQGGSYNEQFF. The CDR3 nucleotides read TGTGCCAGCAGTCAGGGGGGCTCCTACAATGAGCAGTTCTTC.

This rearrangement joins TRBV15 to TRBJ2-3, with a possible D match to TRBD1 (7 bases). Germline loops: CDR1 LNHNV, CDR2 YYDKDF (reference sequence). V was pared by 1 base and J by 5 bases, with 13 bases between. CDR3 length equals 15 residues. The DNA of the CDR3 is TGTGCCACCAGCAGAGCGGGTCAGGGGGGAGATACGCAGTATTTT. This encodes CATSRAGQGGDTQYF. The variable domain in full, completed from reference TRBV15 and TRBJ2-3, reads DAMVIQNPRYQVTQFGKPVTLSCSQTLNHNVMYWYQQKSSQAPKLLFHYYDKDFNNEADTPDNFQSRRPNTSFCFLDIRSPGLGDTAMYLCATSRAGQGGDTQYFGPGTRLTVL.

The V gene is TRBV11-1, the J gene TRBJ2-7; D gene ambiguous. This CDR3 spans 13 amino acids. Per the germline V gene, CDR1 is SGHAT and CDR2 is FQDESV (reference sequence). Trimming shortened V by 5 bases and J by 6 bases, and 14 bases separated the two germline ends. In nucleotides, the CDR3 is TGTGCCAGCAGCCCCCGGCGGTTTGGCGAGCAGTACTTC. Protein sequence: CASSPRRFGEQYF.

The CDR3 protein is CATTARAGELFF. The CDR3 region has the DNA TGTGCCACGACGGCCCGAGCCGGGGAGCTGTTTTTT. The chain links TRBV7-8 to TRBJ2-2; no clear D. CDR1 SGHVS and CDR2 FQNEAQ come from the germline V gene. The length of the CDR3 is 12 residues. V lost 10 bases to trimming and J lost 6 bases, with 12 bases between them. Filled out from reference TRBV7-8 and TRBJ2-2, the complete variable domain reads GAGVSQSPRYKVAKRGQDVALRCDPISGHVSLFWYQQALGQGPEFLTYFQNEAQLDKSGLPSDRFFAERPEGSVSTLKIQRTQQEDSAVYLCATTARAGELFFGEGSRLTVL.

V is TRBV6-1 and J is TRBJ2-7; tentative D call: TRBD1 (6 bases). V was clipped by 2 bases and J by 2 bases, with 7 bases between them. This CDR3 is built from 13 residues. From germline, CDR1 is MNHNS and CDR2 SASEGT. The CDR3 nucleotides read TGTGCCAGCAGTGAACACAGGGCCTACGAGCAGTACTTC. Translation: CASSEHRAYEQYF.

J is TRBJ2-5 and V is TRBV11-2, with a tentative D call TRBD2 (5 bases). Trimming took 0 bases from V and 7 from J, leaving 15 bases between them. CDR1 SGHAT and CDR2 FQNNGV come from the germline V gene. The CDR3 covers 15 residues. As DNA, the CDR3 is TGTGCCAGCAGCTTAGACTCCGGCGGGTTTACGACCCAGTACTTC. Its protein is CASSLDSGGFTTQYF.

CDR3 DNA: TGTGCCAGCAGTGAGCGGACAGGGCTCTATGGCTACACCTTC. Protein product: CASSERTGLYGYTF. The gene calls are TRBV6-1 and TRBJ1-2, with TRBD1 identical over 8 bases. Trimming cost V 3 bases and J 4 bases; bases outside gene matches: 4. Germline V gene sequence: CDR1 MNHNS, CDR2 SASEGT. CDR3 size: 14 residues.

The CDR3 region is CASTRSGQHRGGSGYTF. The CDR3 bases are TGTGCCAGCACTCGATCGGGGCAGCATCGAGGAGGGTCTGGCTACACCTTC. This rearrangement joins TRBV7-8 to TRBJ1-2, with D perhaps TRBD1 (5 bases). Germline lookup yields CDR1 SGHVS and CDR2 FQNEAQ. The germline V and J ends were trimmed by 7 bases and 7 bases, with 28 bases remaining between them. This CDR3 region has 17 residues.

This CDR3 is CAWKSGSGNTIYF. CDR3 DNA: TGTGCCTGGAAGTCCGGCTCTGGAAACACCATATATTTT. The chain recombines TRBV30 with TRBJ1-3; D gene unclear. Germline V gene sequence: CDR1 GTSNPN, CDR2 SVGIG (reference sequence). V lost 4 bases, J lost 0 bases, and 7 bases lay in between. The CDR3 length is 13 residues.

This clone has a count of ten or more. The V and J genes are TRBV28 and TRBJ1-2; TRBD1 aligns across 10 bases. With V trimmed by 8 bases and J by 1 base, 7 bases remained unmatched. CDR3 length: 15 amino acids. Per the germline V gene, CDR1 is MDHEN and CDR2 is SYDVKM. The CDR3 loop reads CASGGQGTDNYGYTF. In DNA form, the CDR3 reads TGTGCCAGCGGGGGACAGGGGACGGATAACTATGGCTACACCTTC.

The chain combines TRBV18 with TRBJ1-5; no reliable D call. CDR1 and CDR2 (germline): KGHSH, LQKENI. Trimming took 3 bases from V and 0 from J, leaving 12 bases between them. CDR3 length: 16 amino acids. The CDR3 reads CASSPRGKTSNQPQHF. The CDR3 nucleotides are TGTGCCAGCTCACCCCGCGGTAAAACTAGCAATCAGCCCCAGCATTTT.

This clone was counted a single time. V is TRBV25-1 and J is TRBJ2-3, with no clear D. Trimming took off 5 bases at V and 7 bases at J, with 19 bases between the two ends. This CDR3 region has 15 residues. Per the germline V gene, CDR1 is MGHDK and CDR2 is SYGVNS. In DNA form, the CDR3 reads TGTGCCAGCAGTCGGGCTAGTTCGTTAGAAAATACGCAGTATTTT. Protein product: CASSRASSLENTQYF.

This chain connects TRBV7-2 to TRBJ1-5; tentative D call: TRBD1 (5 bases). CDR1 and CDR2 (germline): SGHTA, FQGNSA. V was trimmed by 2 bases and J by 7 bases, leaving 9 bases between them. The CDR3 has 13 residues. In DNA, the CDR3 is TGTGCCAGCAGCTTATTACAGGCACAGCCCCAGCATTTT. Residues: CASSLLQAQPQHF.

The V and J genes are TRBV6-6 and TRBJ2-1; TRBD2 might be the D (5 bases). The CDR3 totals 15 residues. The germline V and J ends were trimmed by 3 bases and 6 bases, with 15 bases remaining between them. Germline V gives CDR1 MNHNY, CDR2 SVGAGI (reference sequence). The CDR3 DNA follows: TGTGCCAGCAGTTATTCCGCCGATAGCGCCAATGAGCAGTTCTTC. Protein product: CASSYSADSANEQFF.

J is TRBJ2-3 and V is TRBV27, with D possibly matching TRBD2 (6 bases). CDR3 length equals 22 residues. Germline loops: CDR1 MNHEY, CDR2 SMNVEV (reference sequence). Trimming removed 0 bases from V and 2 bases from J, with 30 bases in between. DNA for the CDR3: TGTGCCAGCAGTTTATCGAGAACGCAGAGACCCTGGACTACTCTATTCACAGATACGCAGTATTTT. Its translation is CASSLSRTQRPWTTLFTDTQYF.

CDR3 bases: TGTGCCAGCAAGAGGACAGGGGGTTACAATCAGCCCCAGCATTTT. Translation: CASKRTGGYNQPQHF. The V call is TRBV28, the J call TRBJ1-5; 10 bases map to TRBD1. This CDR3 has 15 amino acids. Germline V lookup: CDR1 MDHEN, CDR2 SYDVKM. V trimming: 7 bases; J trimming: 3 bases; junction bases outside the gene matches: 6.

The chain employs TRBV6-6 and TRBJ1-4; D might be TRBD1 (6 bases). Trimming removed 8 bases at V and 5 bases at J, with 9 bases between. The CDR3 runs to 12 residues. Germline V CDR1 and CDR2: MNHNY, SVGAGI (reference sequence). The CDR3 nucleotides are TGTGCCAGCCGGGGGCGCAATGAAAAACTGTTTTTT. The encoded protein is CASRGRNEKLFF.

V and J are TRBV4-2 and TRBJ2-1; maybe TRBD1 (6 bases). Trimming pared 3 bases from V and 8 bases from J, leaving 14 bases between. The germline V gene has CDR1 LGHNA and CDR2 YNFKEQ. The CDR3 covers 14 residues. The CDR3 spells CASSQLYRADEQFF. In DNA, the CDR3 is TGTGCCAGCAGCCAGTTATACAGGGCGGATGAGCAGTTCTTC.

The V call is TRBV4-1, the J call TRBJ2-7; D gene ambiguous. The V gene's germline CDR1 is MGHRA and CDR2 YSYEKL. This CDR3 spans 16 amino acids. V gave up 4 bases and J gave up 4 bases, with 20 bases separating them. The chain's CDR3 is CASSLGAAAGVYEQYF. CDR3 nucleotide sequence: TGCGCCAGCAGCCTGGGCGCCGCGGCTGGGGTATACGAGCAGTACTTC.

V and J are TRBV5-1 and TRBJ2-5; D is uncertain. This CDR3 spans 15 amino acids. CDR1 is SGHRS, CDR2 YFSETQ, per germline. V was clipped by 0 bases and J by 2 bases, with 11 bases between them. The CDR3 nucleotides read TGCGCCAGCAGCTTGGTAGGAGCCGGGCAAGAGACCCAGTACTTC. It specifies CASSLVGAGQETQYF. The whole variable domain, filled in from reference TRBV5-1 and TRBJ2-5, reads KAGVTQTPRYLIKTRGQQVTLSCSPISGHRSVSWYQQTPGQGLQFLFEYFSETQRNKGNFPGRFSGRQFSNSRSEMNVSTLELGDSALYLCASSLVGAGQETQYFGPGTRLLVL.

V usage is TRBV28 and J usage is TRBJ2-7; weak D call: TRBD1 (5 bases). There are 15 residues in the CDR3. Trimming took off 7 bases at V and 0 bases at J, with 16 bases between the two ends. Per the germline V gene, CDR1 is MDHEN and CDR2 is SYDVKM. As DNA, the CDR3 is TGTGCCAGCACCCCCTCAGGGCTTAGCTCCTACGAGCAGTACTTC. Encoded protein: CASTPSGLSSYEQYF.

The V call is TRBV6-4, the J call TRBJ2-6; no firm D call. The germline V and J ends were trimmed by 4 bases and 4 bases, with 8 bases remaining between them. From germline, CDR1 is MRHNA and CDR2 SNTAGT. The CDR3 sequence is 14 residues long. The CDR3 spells CASSVTPGANVLTF. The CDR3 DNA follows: TGTGCCAGCAGTGTCACCCCAGGGGCCAACGTCCTGACTTTC.

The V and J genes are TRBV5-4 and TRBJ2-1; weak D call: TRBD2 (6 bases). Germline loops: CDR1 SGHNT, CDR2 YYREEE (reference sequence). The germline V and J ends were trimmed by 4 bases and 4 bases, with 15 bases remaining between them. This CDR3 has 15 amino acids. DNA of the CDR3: TGTGCCAGCAGCCCCGCCCGGGAGAGTTACAATGAGCAGTTCTTC. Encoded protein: CASSPARESYNEQFF.

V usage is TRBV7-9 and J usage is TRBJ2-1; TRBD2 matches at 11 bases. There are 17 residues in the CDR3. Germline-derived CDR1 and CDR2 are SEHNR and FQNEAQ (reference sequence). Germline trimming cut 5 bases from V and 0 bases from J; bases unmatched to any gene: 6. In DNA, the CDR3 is TGTGCCAGCAGCGGGTTAGCGGGAGGGTCCTCCTACAATGAGCAGTTCTTC. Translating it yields CASSGLAGGSSYNEQFF. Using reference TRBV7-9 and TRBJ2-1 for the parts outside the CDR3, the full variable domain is DTGVSQNPRHKITKRGQNVTFRCDPISEHNRLYWYRQTLGQGPEFLTYFQNEAQLEKSRLLSDRFSAERPKGSFSTLEIQRTEQGDSAMYLCASSGLAGGSSYNEQFFGPGTRLTVL.

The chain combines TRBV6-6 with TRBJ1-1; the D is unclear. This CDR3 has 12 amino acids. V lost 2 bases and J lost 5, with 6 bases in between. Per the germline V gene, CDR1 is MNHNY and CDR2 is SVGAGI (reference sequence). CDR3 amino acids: CASSYLGTEAFF. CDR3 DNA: TGTGCCAGCAGTTACCTGGGGACTGAAGCTTTCTTT.

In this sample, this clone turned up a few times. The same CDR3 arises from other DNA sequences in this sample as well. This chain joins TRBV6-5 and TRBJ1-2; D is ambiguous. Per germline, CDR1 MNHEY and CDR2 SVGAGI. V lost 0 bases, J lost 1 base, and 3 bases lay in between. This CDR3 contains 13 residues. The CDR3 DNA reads TGTGCCAGCAGTTACTCTGGTAACTATGGCTACACCTTC. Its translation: CASSYSGNYGYTF.

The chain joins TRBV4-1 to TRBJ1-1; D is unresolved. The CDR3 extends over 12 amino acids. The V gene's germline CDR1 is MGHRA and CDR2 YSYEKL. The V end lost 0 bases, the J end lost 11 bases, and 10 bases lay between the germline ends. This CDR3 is CASSQDNKKAFF. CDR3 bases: TGCGCCAGCAGCCAAGATAATAAGAAGGCTTTCTTT.

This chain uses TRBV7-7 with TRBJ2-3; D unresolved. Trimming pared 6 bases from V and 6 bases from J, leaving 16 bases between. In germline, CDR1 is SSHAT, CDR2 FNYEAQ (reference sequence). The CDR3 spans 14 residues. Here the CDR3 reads CASSPSADVDTQYF. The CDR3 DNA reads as TGTGCCAGCAGTCCATCGGCCGACGTGGATACGCAGTATTTT.